This T cell receptor (beta chain) is from a study of OX40 agonist ivuxolimab in advanced cancers. Study in general: Every 2 weeks, patients received ivuxolimab intravenously, dosed at 0.01 to 10 mg/kg. Whole-study findings and limits: By week 6 at 0.1 to 3.0 mg/kg, blood CD4+ and CD8+ T cells had expanded clonally.

Points on this clone: The antigen remains undetermined.

Clones were sequenced by immunoSEQ multiplex PCR, and TCRdb holds only the in-frame ones, with some missing. The table lists approximately 80,000 clones, around 90% of them singletons. Trimming left V 1 base short and J 2 bases short, with 9 bases between. The germline CDR1 and CDR2 sequences are PRHDT and FYEKMQ (reference sequence). The CDR3 has 14 residues. This specimen consisted of CD4+ or CD8+ T cells sorted from blood, obtained in a trial of the OX40 agonist ivuxolimab. This receptor was obtained from an adult with an advanced solid tumor such as melanoma, head and neck, liver or kidney cancer. The rearrangement links TRBV13 to TRBJ2-7; no reliable D call. CDR3 protein: CASSLVGTPYEQYF. The CDR3, as DNA: TGTGCCAGCAGCTTAGTGGGCACCCCCTACGAGCAGTACTTC.